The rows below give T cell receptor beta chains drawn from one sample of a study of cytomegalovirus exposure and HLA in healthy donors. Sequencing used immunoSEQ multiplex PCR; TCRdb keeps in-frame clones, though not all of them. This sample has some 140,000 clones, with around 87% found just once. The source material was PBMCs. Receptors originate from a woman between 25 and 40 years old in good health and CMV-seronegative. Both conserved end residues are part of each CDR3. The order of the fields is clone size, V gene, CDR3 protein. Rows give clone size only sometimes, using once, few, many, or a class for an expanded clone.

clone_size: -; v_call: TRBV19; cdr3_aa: CASEGVEAFF
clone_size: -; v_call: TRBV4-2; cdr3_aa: CASSHPPGGARDGYTF
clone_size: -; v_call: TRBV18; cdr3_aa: CASSPLQGGTEAFF
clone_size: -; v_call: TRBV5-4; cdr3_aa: CASSLITGGSDGYTF
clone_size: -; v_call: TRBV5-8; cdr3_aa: CASSLGQGGYNEQFF
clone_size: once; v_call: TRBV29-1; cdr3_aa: CSVHTGTVPDGYTF
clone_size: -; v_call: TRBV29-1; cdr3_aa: CSVEVPTSHYNEQFF
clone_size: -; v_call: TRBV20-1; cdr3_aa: CSARDRGEAFF
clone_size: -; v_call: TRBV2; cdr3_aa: CASSESSGASRTDTQYF
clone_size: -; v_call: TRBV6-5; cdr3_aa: CASRRTGYSNEKLFF
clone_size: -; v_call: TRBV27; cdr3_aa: CASSILAGGPYEQYF
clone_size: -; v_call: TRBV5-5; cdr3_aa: CASSLGLAGELFF
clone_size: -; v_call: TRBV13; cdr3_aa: CASSSGLARDEQYF
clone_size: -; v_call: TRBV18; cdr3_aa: CASSPPGGYEQYF
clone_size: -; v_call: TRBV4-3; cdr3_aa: CASSQDAQGLGETIYF
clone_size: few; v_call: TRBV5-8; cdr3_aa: CASSLAGSSYNEQFF
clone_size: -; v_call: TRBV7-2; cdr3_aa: CASSLVARTNEKLFF
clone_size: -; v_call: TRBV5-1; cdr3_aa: CASSWLASSYEQYF
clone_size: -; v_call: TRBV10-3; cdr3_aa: CAISFQGSNTEAFF
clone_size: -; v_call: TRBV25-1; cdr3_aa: CASSEQEGGSNEQYF
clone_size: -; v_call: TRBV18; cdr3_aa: CASSPSEDNYGYTF
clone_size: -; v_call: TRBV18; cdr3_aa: CASSPDGQTYEQYF
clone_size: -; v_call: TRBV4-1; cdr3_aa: CASSQDWGGQANEKLFF
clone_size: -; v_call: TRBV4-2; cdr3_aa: CASSQQGQGLYEQYF
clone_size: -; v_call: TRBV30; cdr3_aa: CAWNGLDETQYF
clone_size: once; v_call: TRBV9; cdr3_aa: CASSVVATGANEQYF
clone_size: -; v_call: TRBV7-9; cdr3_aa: CASSYGTSGSTDTQYF
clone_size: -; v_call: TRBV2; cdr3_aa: CASSTTGFNNSPLHF
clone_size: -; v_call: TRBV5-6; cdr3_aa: CASSPKAGLSYEQYF
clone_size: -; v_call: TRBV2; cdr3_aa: CAVGAGSEQFF
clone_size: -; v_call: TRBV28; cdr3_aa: CASRASGGPYNEQFF
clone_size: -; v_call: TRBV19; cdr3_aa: CASTEGTGELFF
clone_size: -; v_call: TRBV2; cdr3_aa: CASSEVLSVREGDTGELFF
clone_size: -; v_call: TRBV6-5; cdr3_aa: CASSRPGDYEQYF
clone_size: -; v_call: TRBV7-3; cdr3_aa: CASSPSGRANTRELFF
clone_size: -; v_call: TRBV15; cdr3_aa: CATRGSPGQNYGYTF
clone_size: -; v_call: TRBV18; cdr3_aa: CASSPPVFGLGIRGTEAFF
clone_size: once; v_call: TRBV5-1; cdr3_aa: CASSPGGGPEGYTF
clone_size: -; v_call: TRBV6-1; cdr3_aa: CASSLTGGGGQPQHF
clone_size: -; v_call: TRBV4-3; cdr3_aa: CASSQGTSGGETQYF